This TCR beta chain stems from a study of OX40 agonist ivuxolimab in advanced cancers. In the study overall: Subjects had a mean age of about 65 years, with a range of about 20 to 85; approximately 83% were male.

Repertoires were generated with immunoSEQ multiplex PCR, while TCRdb's copy carries only in-frame clones and drops some. Of more than 40,000 clones in the sample, about 88% were seen once. The CDR3 length is 12 residues. Per the germline V gene, CDR1 is SGHDN and CDR2 is FVKESK. Study-level findings and limits: On average, CD8+ T cells had more expanded clones than CD4+.

About this clone: Its antigen is undetermined.

The sequence was obtained from an adult with an advanced solid tumor such as melanoma, head and neck, liver or kidney cancer. The chain employs TRBV14 and TRBJ2-5, with D perhaps matching TRBD1 (6 bases). TRBJ2-7 explains the end of the DNA better; the J call may be wrong. The source material was CD4+ or CD8+ T cells sorted from blood, sampled in a trial of the OX40 agonist ivuxolimab. The CDR3 DNA reads as TGTGCCAGCAGCTTAGCAGGGGTCGAGCAGTACTTC. It is translated as CASSLAGVEQYF.